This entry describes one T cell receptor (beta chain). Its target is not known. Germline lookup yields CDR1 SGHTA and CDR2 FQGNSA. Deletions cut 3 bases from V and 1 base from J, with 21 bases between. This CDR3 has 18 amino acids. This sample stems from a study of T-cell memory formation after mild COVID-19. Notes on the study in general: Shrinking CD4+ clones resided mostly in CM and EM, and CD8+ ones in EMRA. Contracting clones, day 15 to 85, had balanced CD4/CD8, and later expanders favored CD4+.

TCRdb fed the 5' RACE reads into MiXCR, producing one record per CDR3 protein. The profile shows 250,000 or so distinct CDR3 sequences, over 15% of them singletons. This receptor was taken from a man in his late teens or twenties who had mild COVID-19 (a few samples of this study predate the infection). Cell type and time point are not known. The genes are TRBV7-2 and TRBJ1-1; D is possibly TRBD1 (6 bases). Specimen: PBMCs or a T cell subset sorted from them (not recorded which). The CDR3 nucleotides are TGTGCCAGCAGCTTCCAAACCCTACGACAGGCGGGGAACACTGAAGCTTTCTTT. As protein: CASSFQTLRQAGNTEAFF.